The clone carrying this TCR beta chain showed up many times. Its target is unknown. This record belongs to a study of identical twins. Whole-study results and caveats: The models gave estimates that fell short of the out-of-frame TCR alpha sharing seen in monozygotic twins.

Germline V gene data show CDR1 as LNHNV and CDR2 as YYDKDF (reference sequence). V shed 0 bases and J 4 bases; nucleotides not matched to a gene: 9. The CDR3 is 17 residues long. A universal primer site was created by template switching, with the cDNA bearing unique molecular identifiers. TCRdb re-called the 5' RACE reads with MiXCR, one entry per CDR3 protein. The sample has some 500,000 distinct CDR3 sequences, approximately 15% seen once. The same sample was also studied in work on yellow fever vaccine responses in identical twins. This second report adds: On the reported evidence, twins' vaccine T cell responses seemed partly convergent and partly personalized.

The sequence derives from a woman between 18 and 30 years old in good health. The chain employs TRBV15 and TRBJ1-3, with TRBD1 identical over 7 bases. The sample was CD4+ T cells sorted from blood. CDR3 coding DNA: TGTGCCACCAGCAGAGATGTCGCAGGGGGGTCGGGAAACACCATATATTTT. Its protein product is CATSRDVAGGSGNTIYF. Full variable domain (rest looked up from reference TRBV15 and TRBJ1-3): DAMVIQNPRYQVTQFGKPVTLSCSQTLNHNVMYWYQQKSSQAPKLLFHYYDKDFNNEADTPDNFQSRRPNTSFCFLDIRSPGLGDTAMYLCATSRDVAGGSGNTIYFGEGSWLTVV.